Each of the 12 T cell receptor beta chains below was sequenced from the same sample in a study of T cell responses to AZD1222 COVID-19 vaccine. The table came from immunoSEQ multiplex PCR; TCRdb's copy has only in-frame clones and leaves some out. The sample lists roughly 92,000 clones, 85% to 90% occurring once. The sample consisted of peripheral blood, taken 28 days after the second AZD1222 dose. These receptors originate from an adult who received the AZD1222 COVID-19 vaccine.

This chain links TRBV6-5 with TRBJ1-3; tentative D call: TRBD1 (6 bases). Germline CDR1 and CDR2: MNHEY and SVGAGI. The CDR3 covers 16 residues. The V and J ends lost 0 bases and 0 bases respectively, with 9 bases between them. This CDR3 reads CASSYSTGFSGNTIYF. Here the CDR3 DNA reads TGTGCCAGCAGTTACTCGACAGGCTTCTCTGGAAACACCATATATTTT.

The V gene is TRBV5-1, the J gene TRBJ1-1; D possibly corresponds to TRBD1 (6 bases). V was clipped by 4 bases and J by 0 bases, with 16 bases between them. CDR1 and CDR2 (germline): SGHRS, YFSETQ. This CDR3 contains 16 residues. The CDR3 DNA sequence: TGCGCCAGCAGCCTACAACAGGGTTTGGTGAACACTGAAGCTTTCTTT. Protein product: CASSLQQGLVNTEAFF.

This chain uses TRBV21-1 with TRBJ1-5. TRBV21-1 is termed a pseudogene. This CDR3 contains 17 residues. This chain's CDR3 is CASSKVFRENSNQPQHF. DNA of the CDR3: TGTGCCAGCAGCAAAGTTTTCAGGGAGAATAGCAATCAGCCCCAGCATTTT.

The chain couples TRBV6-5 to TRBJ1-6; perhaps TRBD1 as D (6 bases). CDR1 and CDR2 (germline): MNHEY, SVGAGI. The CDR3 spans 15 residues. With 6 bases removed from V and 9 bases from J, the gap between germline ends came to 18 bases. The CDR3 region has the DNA TGTGCCAGCAGCGGATTGGGGCTGGGGGCTTCACCCCTCCACTTT. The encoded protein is CASSGLGLGASPLHF.

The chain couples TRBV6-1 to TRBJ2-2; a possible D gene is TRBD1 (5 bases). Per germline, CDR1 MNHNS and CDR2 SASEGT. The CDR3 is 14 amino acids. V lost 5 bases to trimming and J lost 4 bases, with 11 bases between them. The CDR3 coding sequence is TGTGCCAGCAGTCCCGACAGTACCACCGGGGAGCTGTTTTTT. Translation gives CASSPDSTTGELFF.

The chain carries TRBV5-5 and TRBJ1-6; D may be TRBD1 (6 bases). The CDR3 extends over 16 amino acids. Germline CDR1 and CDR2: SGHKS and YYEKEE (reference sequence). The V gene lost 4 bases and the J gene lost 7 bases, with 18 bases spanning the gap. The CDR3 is CASSALGRQGNSPLHF. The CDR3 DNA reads TGTGCCAGCAGCGCACTTGGTCGCCAGGGGAATTCACCCCTCCACTTT.

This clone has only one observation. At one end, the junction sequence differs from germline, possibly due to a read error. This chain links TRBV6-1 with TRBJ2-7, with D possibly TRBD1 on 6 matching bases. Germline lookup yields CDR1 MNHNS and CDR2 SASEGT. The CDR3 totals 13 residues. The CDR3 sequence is CAGSRTENYEQYF. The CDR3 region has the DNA TGTGCCGGCAGCAGGACAGAGAACTACGAGCAGTACTTC.

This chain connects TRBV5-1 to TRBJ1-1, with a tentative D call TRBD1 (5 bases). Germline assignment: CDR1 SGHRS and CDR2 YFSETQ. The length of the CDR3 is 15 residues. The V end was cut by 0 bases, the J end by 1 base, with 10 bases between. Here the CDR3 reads CASSLAGTANTEAFF. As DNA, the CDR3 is TGCGCCAGCAGCTTGGCCGGGACGGCGAACACTGAAGCTTTCTTT.

The CDR3 loop reads CASSVGTGEIGGYTF. For the CDR3, the DNA is TGTGCCAGCAGCGTCGGGACAGGAGAAATCGGAGGCTACACCTTC. V is TRBV9 and J is TRBJ1-2; 8 bases line up with TRBD1. V dropped 2 bases and J dropped 8; count of bases not matched to a gene: 11. The CDR3 consists of 15 residues. Germline V gene sequence: CDR1 SGDLS, CDR2 YYNGEE.

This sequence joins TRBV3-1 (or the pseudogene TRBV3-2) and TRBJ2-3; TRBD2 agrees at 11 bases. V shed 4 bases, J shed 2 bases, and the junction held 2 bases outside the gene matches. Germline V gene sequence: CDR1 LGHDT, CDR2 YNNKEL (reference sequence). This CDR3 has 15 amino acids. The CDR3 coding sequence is TGTGCCAGCAGCCTGACTAGCGGGGCCACAGATACGCAGTATTTT. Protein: CASSLTSGATDTQYF.

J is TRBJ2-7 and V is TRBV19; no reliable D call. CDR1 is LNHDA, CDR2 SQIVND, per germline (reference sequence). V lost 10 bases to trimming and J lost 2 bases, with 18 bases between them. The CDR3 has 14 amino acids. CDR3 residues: CATSGPIGPYEQYF. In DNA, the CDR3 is TGTGCCACCTCCGGGCCTATCGGACCCTACGAGCAGTACTTC. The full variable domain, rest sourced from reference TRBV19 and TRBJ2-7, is DGGITQSPKYLFRKEGQNVTLSCEQNLNHDAMYWYRQDPGQGLRLIYYSQIVNDFQKGDIAEGYSVSREKKESFPLTVTSAQKNPTAFYLCATSGPIGPYEQYFGPGTRLTVT.

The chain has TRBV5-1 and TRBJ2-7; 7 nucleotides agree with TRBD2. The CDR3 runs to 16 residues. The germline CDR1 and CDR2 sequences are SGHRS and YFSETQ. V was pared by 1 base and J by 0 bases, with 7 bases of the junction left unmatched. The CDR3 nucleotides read TGCGCCAGCAGCTTGATGCGGGGGAGAAGCTCCTACGAGCAGTACTTC. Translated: CASSLMRGRSSYEQYF. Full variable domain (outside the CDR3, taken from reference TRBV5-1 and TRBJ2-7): KAGVTQTPRYLIKTRGQQVTLSCSPISGHRSVSWYQQTPGQGLQFLFEYFSETQRNKGNFPGRFSGRQFSNSRSEMNVSTLELGDSALYLCASSLMRGRSSYEQYFGPGTRLTVT.